The TCR beta chain under discussion was sequenced for a study of T-cell memory formation after mild COVID-19. Details on this clonotype: The antigen is unknown.

Deletions cut 7 bases from V and 4 bases from J, with 17 bases between. The CDR3 length is 15 residues. Germline V gene lookup returns CDR1 MDHEN and CDR2 SYDVKM. Findings of the study overall: Unconfirmed was the SARS-CoV-2 specificity of second-wave clones that peaked on day 37. The study found contracting CD4+ clones mainly in CM and EM and contracting CD8+ clones in EMRA.

TCRdb called the 5' RACE reads again in MiXCR, with one record for every CDR3 protein. The sample gives some 450,000 distinct CDR3 sequences, more than 15% of which show up once; around a fifth is in the top ten. This sequence originates from a man aged 18 to 29 who had mild COVID-19 (a few samples of this study predate the infection). Cell type and time point are not known. The rearrangement joins TRBV28 to TRBJ1-5; D unresolved. Material: PBMCs or a T cell subset sorted from them (not recorded which). CDR3 in DNA: TGTGCCAGCACCCATCGCCGCGGATGGAATCAGCCCCAGCATTTT. Amino acids: CASTHRRGWNQPQHF.